This T cell receptor (beta chain) comes out of a study of T cells in Graves' hyperthyroidism and ophthalmopathy. The CDR3 loop spans 18 amino acids. Trimming cost V 4 bases and J 1 base; bases outside gene matches: 10. Germline V gene data show CDR1 as LGHDT and CDR2 as YNNKEL (reference sequence). From RNA transcripts, TCR beta CDR3 regions were amplified. Primed by the HTBI set, a first-round RT-PCR was run on the TCR CDR3. MiXCR, applied by TCRdb to the multiplex PCR reads, yields one record per CDR3 protein. The data show 400,000 to 550,000 distinct CDR3 sequences, with approximately 14% seen just once and 17% held by the top ten. Among the patients, aged 18 to 65, hyperthyroidism was newly diagnosed and had lasted under 2 months.

The sequenced sample consisted of blood. This clonotype was obtained from a woman between 18 and 29 years old with Graves' hyperthyroidism. The V gene is TRBV3-1, the J gene TRBJ2-2; 9 bases are shared with TRBD2. The CDR3 nucleotides are TGTGCCAGCAGCCCCTCGTCCTATAGCGGGGGGAACACCGGGGAGCTGTTTTTT. This gives the protein CASSPSSYSGGNTGELFF.